This record concerns one T cell receptor (beta chain) sequence. Every PCR received spiked-in synthetic TCR analog templates. Generated by immunoSEQ multiplex PCR, the TCRdb table keeps only in-frame clones and is missing some. The sample consists of tens of thousands of clones, 70% to 90% of them appearing once. The data belong to a study of PD-L1 blockade in urothelial cancer. Across the whole study: Prior chemotherapy in patients spanned 0 to 3 regimens. T cells were recovered from blood samples at a median of roughly 150,000.

Sample time point: pretreatment peripheral blood. This CDR3 has 14 residues. The germline CDR1 and CDR2 sequences are LGHNA and YNFKEQ. J was trimmed by 5 bases and V by 4 bases; bases with no gene match: 7. The V call is TRBV4-2, the J call TRBJ2-5; 7 bases match TRBD2. This clonotype was sampled from a donor at least 40 years old with urothelial cancer. Sequenced here: PBMCs, sampled around atezolizumab (anti-PD-L1) treatment. CDR3 region: CASSLGGGGETQYF. The CDR3 region has the DNA TGTGCCAGCAGCCTTGGGGGGGGAGGGGAGACCCAGTACTTC.